One and the same sample provided the 32 T cell receptor beta chains below, sequenced in a study of regulatory T cells in long-lasting Graves disease. According to the study, TCR beta libraries were built with iRepertoire HTBI primers and CDR3-region Arm-PCR. TCRdb re-called the multiplex PCR reads with MiXCR, one entry per CDR3 protein. Counted here are approximately 400,000 distinct CDR3 sequences, around 23% occurring once; the ten biggest clones make up around a quarter. Time point reported: persistent/refractory GD, antithyroid drugs over 5 years with positive TRAb. The TCR library used RNA extracted from PBMCs. The specimen comprised peripheral blood mononuclear cells (PBMCs), sampled when the disease was refractory, from a patient treated with antithyroid drugs. The receptors stem from a woman aged 40 to 50 with Graves disease.

This clonotype was counted only a few times. The V and J genes are TRBV6-1 and TRBJ1-1; D unresolved. The CDR3 extends over 15 amino acids. CDR1 MNHNS and CDR2 SASEGT come from the germline V gene. Trimming removed 7 bases from V and 5 bases from J, with 20 bases in between. The CDR3 sequence: CASTFTPILGTEAFF. For the CDR3, the DNA is TGTGCCAGCACATTTACCCCCATTCTAGGGACTGAAGCTTTCTTT.

V and J are TRBV5-6 and TRBJ1-2; 9 nucleotides match TRBD1. The CDR3 totals 15 residues. The germline gives CDR1 SGHDT, CDR2 YYEEEE. After removal of 1 base from V and 5 bases from J, the junction contained 6 bases not matched to a gene. CDR3 nucleotides: TGTGCCAGCAGCTTGCCCGTACAGGGGGCGTATGGCTACACCTTC. Encoded protein: CASSLPVQGAYGYTF.

This chain links TRBV20-1 with TRBJ1-5, with TRBD1 as a possible D gene (5 bases). Trimming shortened V by 4 bases and J by 7 bases, and 17 bases separated the two germline ends. CDR1 and CDR2 from the germline V gene are DFQATT and SNEGSKA (reference sequence). The CDR3 contains 14 residues. The CDR3 reads CSATLGQKQQPQHF. CDR3 sequence (DNA): TGCAGTGCTACCCTCGGACAAAAGCAGCAGCCCCAGCATTTT.

This clonotype was counted a single time. The junction and the germline gene differ at one end; a read error may be behind it. The chain combines TRBV20-1 with TRBJ1-1, with D tentatively TRBD1 (6 bases). In germline, CDR1 is DFQATT, CDR2 SNEGSKA (reference sequence). The CDR3 sequence is 15 residues long. The CDR3 loop is CSAREGRRGRTEALF. The DNA of the CDR3 is TGCAGTGCTAGAGAAGGAAGGAGGGGGAGGACTGAAGCTCTCTTT.

This clonotype was detected only a few times. CDR3 sequence reads: CSAAPSGRILSEQYF. In nucleotides, the CDR3 is TGCAGTGCCGCCCCTAGCGGGAGAATCCTGTCCGAGCAGTACTTC. The rearrangement links TRBV20-1 to TRBJ2-7; 10 bases match TRBD2. The CDR3 contains 15 residues. Trimming at V came to 6 bases and at J to 6 bases, leaving 14 bases not matched to a gene. The germline CDR1 and CDR2 sequences are DFQATT and SNEGSKA (reference sequence).

This clonotype was found many times. The chain combines TRBV5-1 with TRBJ2-7; 9 bases line up with TRBD1. The length of the CDR3 is 14 residues. The V segment lost 4 bases and the J segment 2 bases; nucleotides outside the gene matches: 4. Germline V gene lookup returns CDR1 SGHRS and CDR2 YFSETQ. The CDR3 is CASSMGQGPYEQYF. In DNA, the CDR3 is TGCGCCAGCAGCATGGGACAGGGCCCCTACGAGCAGTACTTC.

This clonotype was seen ten or more times. The chain combines TRBV2 with TRBJ1-4, with a tentative D call TRBD1 (5 bases). Per germline, CDR1 SNHLY and CDR2 FYNNEI. This CDR3 has 13 residues. V lost 7 bases and J lost 5, with 11 bases in between. The CDR3 nucleotides are TGTGCCAGCAAAGGGACCCTCAATGAAAAACTGTTTTTT. It specifies CASKGTLNEKLFF.

This clonotype showed up many times. V is TRBV28 and J is TRBJ1-1; D not certain. This CDR3 comprises 15 residues. In germline, CDR1 is MDHEN, CDR2 SYDVKM. V was clipped by 2 bases and J by 2 bases, with 12 bases between them. The CDR3 reads CASSLRQWGNTEAFF. CDR3 sequence (DNA): TGTGCCAGCAGTTTACGACAATGGGGAAACACTGAAGCTTTCTTT.

The chain links TRBV2 to TRBJ2-3, with D possibly TRBD2 on 5 matching bases. V dropped 8 bases and J dropped 9 bases, with 12 bases sitting between them. Germline-derived CDR1 and CDR2 are SNHLY and FYNNEI. The CDR3 runs to 11 residues. In DNA form, the CDR3 reads TGTGCCAGCGGAAAACTAGGAACGCAGTATTTT. Protein product: CASGKLGTQYF.

With respect to this clonotype: The junction does not match germline at one end; this may be a read error. Here the CDR3 DNA reads TGTGCCGGCAGACAGGGTGACAATCAGCCCCAGCATTTT. This sequence encodes CAGRQGDNQPQHF. The chain combines TRBV6-1 with TRBJ1-5, with TRBD1 matching 7 bases. Germline V gene sequence: CDR1 MNHNS, CDR2 SASEGT. This CDR3 has 13 amino acids.

The sample holds a few counts of this clonotype. V usage is TRBV27 and J usage is TRBJ2-5; a possible D gene is TRBD2 (6 bases). The germline V and J ends were trimmed by 4 bases and 5 bases, with 20 bases remaining between them. Looked up from germline, CDR1 is MNHEY and CDR2 is SMNVEV (reference sequence). The CDR3 loop spans 16 amino acids. CDR3 nucleotides: TGTGCCAGCAGTTCTCTCCGTTCAGGCCGGGGGGAGACCCAGTACTTC. Its translation: CASSSLRSGRGETQYF.

This clonotype came up a few times. This chain joins TRBV11-1 and TRBJ2-1, with 12 bases matching TRBD2. The CDR3 covers 15 residues. Losses at the gene ends were 5 bases for V and 4 bases for J; bases not matched to a gene: 3. Looked up from germline, CDR1 is SGHAT and CDR2 is FQDESV (reference sequence). The CDR3 reads CASSPGLAGYNEQFF. CDR3 in DNA: TGTGCCAGCAGCCCAGGACTAGCGGGGTACAATGAGCAGTTCTTC.

This clonotype was counted at least ten times. The chain joins TRBV20-1 to TRBJ2-7; the D gene could be TRBD1 or TRBD2 (5 bases each). There are 16 residues in the CDR3. Trimming removed 3 bases at V and 3 bases at J, with 21 bases between. Germline values: CDR1 DFQATT, CDR2 SNEGSKA (reference sequence). The CDR3 region is CSARGEDRGGVYEQYF. The CDR3 coding sequence is TGCAGTGCTAGGGGTGAGGATCGGGGCGGTGTCTACGAGCAGTACTTC.

The chain combines TRBV19 with TRBJ1-5; D is perhaps TRBD1 (6 bases). The CDR3 has 17 amino acids. Per the germline V gene, CDR1 is LNHDA and CDR2 is SQIVND (reference sequence). The germline V and J ends were trimmed by 3 bases and 0 bases, with 15 bases remaining between them. The CDR3 DNA sequence: TGTGCCAGTAGTATCCCCGGGACATTTGATAGCAATCAGCCCCAGCATTTT. This sequence encodes CASSIPGTFDSNQPQHF.

The chain joins TRBV28 to TRBJ2-7; 11 positions agree with TRBD2. Germline CDR1 and CDR2: MDHEN and SYDVKM. The CDR3 contains 18 residues. J lost 0 bases, V lost 3 bases, and 10 bases had no gene match. The CDR3 spells CASSFPSLAGGSSYEQYF. CDR3 nucleotide sequence: TGTGCCAGCAGTTTCCCCAGTTTAGCGGGAGGGAGCTCCTACGAGCAGTACTTC.

Concerning this clonotype: A single base separates this from a much larger clone, so it may be a read error. The V call is TRBV6-2 or TRBV6-3, the J call TRBJ1-1, with unresolved D. The germline gives CDR1 MNHEY, CDR2 SVGEGT. With 2 bases removed from V and 12 bases from J, the gap between germline ends came to 19 bases. This CDR3 comprises 14 residues. In DNA, the CDR3 is TGTGCCAGCAGTTACGGACCCCGAAAGGAGGAAACTTTCTTT. It is translated as CASSYGPRKEETFF.

The V gene is TRBV9, the J gene TRBJ1-3; possible D gene TRBD1, 5 bases. The CDR3 extends over 14 amino acids. Germline V gene lookup returns CDR1 SGDLS and CDR2 YYNGEE. Trimming stripped 0 bases from V and 3 bases from J, with 7 bases between. As DNA, the CDR3 is TGTGCCAGCAGCGTAGTGGGGGATGGAAACACCATATATTTT. Translation: CASSVVGDGNTIYF.

V is TRBV19 and J is TRBJ2-7; 10 positions agree with TRBD1. V shed 8 bases and J 2 bases; nucleotides not matched to a gene: 6. The CDR3 covers 14 residues. The germline V gene encodes CDR1 LNHDA and CDR2 SQIVND (reference sequence). This CDR3 reads CASARDRGPYEQYF. CDR3 DNA: TGTGCCAGTGCCCGGGACAGGGGACCCTACGAGCAGTACTTC.

This clonotype was counted at least ten times. The CDR3 spells CSARASGTANTGELFF. CDR3 in DNA: TGCAGTGCTAGGGCTAGCGGAACAGCGAACACCGGGGAGCTGTTTTTT. The V gene is TRBV20-1, the J gene TRBJ2-2; 7 bases agree with TRBD2. The CDR3 runs 16 residues. Germline CDR1 and CDR2: DFQATT and SNEGSKA (reference sequence). V trimming: 3 bases; J trimming: 0 bases; junction bases outside the gene matches: 7.

This clonotype was counted at least ten times. The chain uses TRBV7-2 and TRBJ2-7, with 8 positions matching TRBD2. J was trimmed by 8 bases and V by 5 bases; bases with no gene match: 14. The CDR3 is made up of 15 amino acids. Germline CDR1 and CDR2: SGHTA and FQGNSA. CDR3 region: CASSPRLARSTKQYF. The DNA for the CDR3 is TGTGCCAGCAGCCCCAGACTAGCGCGATCTACGAAGCAGTACTTC.

This clonotype came up many times. The genes are TRBV20-1 and TRBJ1-2; 8 positions match TRBD1. CDR3 size: 13 residues. The J segment lost 4 bases and the V segment lost 8 bases, leaving 9 bases of the junction unmatched. Germline V gene lookup returns CDR1 DFQATT and CDR2 SNEGSKA (reference sequence). The CDR3 nucleotides read TGCAGTCAGCGGAAGACAGGGGCCTATGGCTACACCTTC. Protein sequence: CSQRKTGAYGYTF.

There are a few counts of this clonotype. V usage is TRBV6-1 and J usage is TRBJ2-7; D is unclear. Germline assignment: CDR1 MNHNS and CDR2 SASEGT. V lost 3 bases and J lost 2, with 11 bases in between. The CDR3 is 14 amino acids. The CDR3 DNA follows: TGTGCCAGCAGTGATTGGCCTTCAGCCTACGAGCAGTACTTC. Its protein product is CASSDWPSAYEQYF.

The J gene is TRBJ2-7, the V gene TRBV4-2; 8 bases fit TRBD2. Germline CDR1 reads LGHNA; CDR2 reads YNFKEQ. V lost 0 bases and J lost 2; bases outside the gene matches: 3. The CDR3 sequence is 15 residues long. CDR3 amino acids: CASSQEREGAYEQYF. CDR3 bases: TGTGCCAGCAGCCAAGAACGGGAGGGAGCCTACGAGCAGTACTTC.

J is TRBJ2-3 and V is TRBV28; no firm D call. The length of the CDR3 is 13 residues. Germline values: CDR1 MDHEN, CDR2 SYDVKM. The ends were cut back, 6 bases at V and 1 base at J, with 8 bases in the middle. DNA of the CDR3: TGTGCCAGCAGGTGGTCGGGCACAGATACGCAGTATTTT. This codes for CASRWSGTDTQYF.

This clonotype was seen at least ten times. In nucleotides, the CDR3 is TGTGCCAGCAGCCCGGGACTAGCGGGCACCGGGGAGCTGTTTTTT. This translates into CASSPGLAGTGELFF. The J gene is TRBJ2-2, the V gene TRBV28; 12 positions match TRBD2. This CDR3 has 15 residues. J lost 4 bases, V lost 6 bases, and 3 bases had no gene match. The V gene's germline CDR1 is MDHEN and CDR2 SYDVKM.

This clonotype came up many times. V and J are TRBV27 and TRBJ1-1, with D perhaps matching TRBD1 (5 bases). The CDR3 spans 16 residues. V was pared by 2 bases and J by 1 base, with 14 bases between. CDR1 is MNHEY and CDR2 is SMNVEV in the germline V gene (reference sequence). CDR3: CASSLRGAWWNTEAFF. CDR3 nucleotides: TGTGCCAGCAGTTTAAGAGGGGCTTGGTGGAACACTGAAGCTTTCTTT.

In this sample, this clonotype turned up many times. The chain employs TRBV20-1 and TRBJ2-7, with unresolved D. The CDR3 consists of 12 residues. The ends were cut back, 0 bases at V and 7 bases at J, with 10 bases in the middle. Germline V gene lookup returns CDR1 DFQATT and CDR2 SNEGSKA (reference sequence). The CDR3 DNA sequence: TGCAGTGCTAGAGATCTTGCAGTGGAGCAGTACTTC. Residues: CSARDLAVEQYF.

This rearrangement joins TRBV5-1 to TRBJ2-5; 10 bases are shared with TRBD2. The germline CDR1 and CDR2 sequences are SGHRS and YFSETQ. The CDR3 is 15 amino acids. The V segment lost 4 bases and the J segment 4 bases; nucleotides outside the gene matches: 7. The CDR3: CASSPGLAPGETQYF. The CDR3 nucleotides read TGCGCCAGCAGCCCGGGACTAGCGCCAGGAGAGACCCAGTACTTC.

Regarding this clonotype: One base separates it from a far larger clone, so it is likely a read error. The CDR3 loop is CASRLGSGLGFGYTF. CDR3 sequence (DNA): TGTGCCAGCAGGTTGGGCTCGGGACTAGGTTTCGGCTACACCTTC. The chain links TRBV28 to TRBJ1-2, with D possibly being TRBD1 (5 bases). The CDR3 is made up of 15 amino acids. CDR1 MDHEN and CDR2 SYDVKM come from the germline V gene. V lost 6 bases, J lost 8 bases, and 22 bases lay in between.

This clonotype appeared many times. The rearrangement uses TRBV27 and TRBJ1-1, with a tentative D call TRBD1 (6 bases). V lost 4 bases, J lost 1 base, and 13 bases lay in between. Germline CDR1 and CDR2: MNHEY and SMNVEV (reference sequence). This CDR3 region has 15 residues. CDR3 sequence: CASSSQGHWNTEAFF. The CDR3 DNA reads TGTGCCAGCAGTTCGCAGGGACATTGGAACACTGAAGCTTTCTTT.

This clonotype was recorded at least ten times. The rearrangement joins TRBV28 to TRBJ2-5, with 15 bases lining up with TRBD2. This CDR3 spans 17 amino acids. Germline V CDR1 and CDR2: MDHEN, SYDVKM. Trimming took 4 bases from V and 4 from J; bases not matched to a gene: 7. This chain's CDR3 is CASSSAGTSGRRETQYF. The CDR3 nucleotides read TGTGCCAGCAGTTCCGCCGGGACTAGCGGGAGGAGAGAGACCCAGTACTTC.

The rearrangement links TRBV27 to TRBJ1-1; 9 nucleotides align to TRBD1. CDR1 and CDR2 from the germline V gene are MNHEY and SMNVEV (reference sequence). With 9 bases clipped from V and 4 bases from J, the junction kept 6 bases outside the gene matches. CDR3 length: 13 amino acids. In DNA, the CDR3 is TGTGCCAGTCGACAGGGGGGTATCACTGAAGCTTTCTTT. Its translation is CASRQGGITEAFF.